Reported below is one T cell receptor beta chain. These data are taken from a study of technical replicates of blood from a handful of donors. Assay: immunoSEQ multiplex PCR; the TCRdb copy retains only in-frame clones and omits some. The sample yields 65,000 to 85,000 clones, just over 95% seen once. Sequenced sample: T cells isolated from PBMCs. This sequence was found in a human donor in good health.

The CDR3 loop reads CASSPMGGTGGPRLYGYTF. The CDR3 bases are TGTGCCAGCAGCCCCATGGGGGGGACAGGGGGCCCTAGACTCTATGGCTACACCTTC. This sequence joins TRBV5-4 and TRBJ1-2, with 12 nucleotides matching TRBD1. Per germline, CDR1 SGHNT and CDR2 YYREEE (reference sequence). The CDR3 spans 19 residues. The trim removed 4 bases at V and 4 bases at J, leaving 17 bases unmatched.